These T cell receptor beta chains were read from a single sample in a study of blood T cells in healthy people across ages. Using its own MiXCR run on the 5' RACE reads, TCRdb lists one record per CDR3 protein. In the table there are hundreds of thousands of distinct CDR3 sequences, roughly 32% of which are singletons. Sequencing used blood. These receptors originate from a woman aged 80 or over in good health. Each CDR3 is given with its conserved first and last residue. A D gene is named only where the DNA matches it firmly. The size field is filled for only some rows; it gives once, few, many or a size class.

CDR3 DNA: TGTGCCAGCAGCCGTATACAGAATTCACCCCTCCACTTT
CDR3 protein: CASSRIQNSPLHF
CDR3 length: 13
clone size: .
J gene: TRBJ1-6
V gene: TRBV5-6
D gene: .

CDR3 DNA: TGTGCCTGGAGTGCGGGCGGGGGCGAACAGCCCCAGCATTTT
CDR3 protein: CAWSAGGGEQPQHF
CDR3 length: 14
clone size: .
J gene: TRBJ1-5
V gene: TRBV30
D gene: .

CDR3 DNA: TGTGCCAGCAGTTACCCCGTGGGGCCATCCCCCCCTAATAACTATGGCTACACCTTC
CDR3 protein: CASSYPVGPSPPNNYGYTF
CDR3 length: 19
clone size: .
J gene: TRBJ1-2
V gene: TRBV6-5
D gene: .

CDR3 DNA: TGTGCCAGCAGCCAAGCCCTGATGAGCTATGGCTACACCTTC
CDR3 protein: CASSQALMSYGYTF
CDR3 length: 14
clone size: many
J gene: TRBJ1-2
V gene: TRBV3-1
D gene: .

CDR3 DNA: TGTGCCAGCAGCCTTAACAGGGAGAACACTGAAGCTTTCTTT
CDR3 protein: CASSLNRENTEAFF
CDR3 length: 14
clone size: many
J gene: TRBJ1-1
V gene: TRBV6-1
D gene: .

CDR3 DNA: TGCAGCGTTGGGACAGGGGGGCCCTATGGCTACACCTTC
CDR3 protein: CSVGTGGPYGYTF
CDR3 length: 13
clone size: .
J gene: TRBJ1-2
V gene: TRBV29-1
D gene: TRBD1

CDR3 DNA: TGTGCCAGCAGTGAAGAACGGGCGGGGTTATCAGATACGCAGTATTTT
CDR3 protein: CASSEERAGLSDTQYF
CDR3 length: 16
clone size: many
J gene: TRBJ2-3
V gene: TRBV2
D gene: .

CDR3 DNA: TGTGCCAGCAGTTACTCGATGGGTCGGGTGAGTCAGCCCCAGCATTTT
CDR3 protein: CASSYSMGRVSQPQHF
CDR3 length: 16
clone size: many
J gene: TRBJ1-5
V gene: TRBV6-2/TRBV6-3
D gene: .

CDR3 DNA: TGTGCCTGGAGCCGGCCAACTAATGAAAAACTGTTTTTT
CDR3 protein: CAWSRPTNEKLFF
CDR3 length: 13
clone size: .
J gene: TRBJ1-4
V gene: TRBV30
D gene: .

CDR3 DNA: TGTGCCAGCGATTGGGGGACGGGCTATGGCTACACCTTC
CDR3 protein: CASDWGTGYGYTF
CDR3 length: 13
clone size: few
J gene: TRBJ1-2
V gene: TRBV6-1
D gene: .

CDR3 DNA: TGTGCCAGCTTTAGCGGGGGGGCGTCCACCGGGGAGCTGTTTTTT
CDR3 protein: CASFSGGASTGELFF
CDR3 length: 15
clone size: .
J gene: TRBJ2-2
V gene: TRBV28
D gene: TRBD2

CDR3 DNA: TGTGCCAGCAGCCAAGTACAAGCCGAGCAGTACTTC
CDR3 protein: CASSQVQAEQYF
CDR3 length: 12
clone size: few
J gene: TRBJ2-7
V gene: TRBV14
D gene: .

CDR3 DNA: TGTGCCAGCAGCCAAGGACGCAGCGAGCCCAAGCATTTT
CDR3 protein: CASSQGRSEPKHF
CDR3 length: 13
clone size: once
J gene: TRBJ1-5
V gene: TRBV4-2
D gene: .

CDR3 DNA: TGCGCCAGCAGCTTGGACGGGGCATCGGGATTGGATACGCAGTATTTT
CDR3 protein: CASSLDGASGLDTQYF
CDR3 length: 16
clone size: many
J gene: TRBJ2-3
V gene: TRBV5-1
D gene: .

CDR3 DNA: TGTGCCTGGAGTGACGGATTGTTAGGGGACGAGCAGTACTTC
CDR3 protein: CAWSDGLLGDEQYF
CDR3 length: 14
clone size: .
J gene: TRBJ2-7
V gene: TRBV30
D gene: .

CDR3 DNA: TGTGCCAGCAGTATGCAGGGGCTCCGAGCCAAAAACATTCAGTACTTC
CDR3 protein: CASSMQGLRAKNIQYF
CDR3 length: 16
clone size: few
J gene: TRBJ2-4
V gene: TRBV6-6
D gene: .

CDR3 DNA: TGCAGTGCCGGCCTAGCGGGGGCCTCCACAGATACGCAGTATTTT
CDR3 protein: CSAGLAGASTDTQYF
CDR3 length: 15
clone size: many
J gene: TRBJ2-3
V gene: TRBV20-1
D gene: TRBD2

CDR3 DNA: TGCAGTGCTAGAGTCGGAGGGCTGGGCAATGAGCAGTTCTTC
CDR3 protein: CSARVGGLGNEQFF
CDR3 length: 14
clone size: many
J gene: TRBJ2-1
V gene: TRBV20-1
D gene: .

CDR3 DNA: TGTGCCAGCAGCGAAAGGGGGGGGGTTGAAGCTTTCTTT
CDR3 protein: CASSERGGVEAFF
CDR3 length: 13
clone size: few
J gene: TRBJ1-1
V gene: TRBV2
D gene: .

CDR3 DNA: TGTGCCAGCAGCTCCCTCCGCCAAGAGACCCAGTACTTC
CDR3 protein: CASSSLRQETQYF
CDR3 length: 13
clone size: many
J gene: TRBJ2-5
V gene: TRBV7-3
D gene: .

CDR3 DNA: TGCAGTGCTGTCCGGACTAGCCGAGGTTACAATGAGCAGTTCTTC
CDR3 protein: CSAVRTSRGYNEQFF
CDR3 length: 15
clone size: many
J gene: TRBJ2-1
V gene: TRBV20-1
D gene: TRBD2

CDR3 DNA: TGTGCCAGCAGTGAACTAGAAGCCGGGGAGCTGTTTTTT
CDR3 protein: CASSELEAGELFF
CDR3 length: 13
clone size: .
J gene: TRBJ2-2
V gene: TRBV6-1
D gene: .

CDR3 DNA: TGTGCCATCAGTGAGTCGGACCGCAGGGGAATTACAGATACGCAGTATTTT
CDR3 protein: CAISESDRRGITDTQYF
CDR3 length: 17
clone size: .
J gene: TRBJ2-3
V gene: TRBV10-3
D gene: .

CDR3 DNA: TGTGCCACCAAAGAGAGGGCTAGCTCCTACGAGCAGTACTTC
CDR3 protein: CATKERASSYEQYF
CDR3 length: 14
clone size: many
J gene: TRBJ2-7
V gene: TRBV7-2
D gene: .

CDR3 DNA: TGTGCCAGCAGCCAGAAGAGCGGGGGGGCCACCGGGGAGCTGTTTTTT
CDR3 protein: CASSQKSGGATGELFF
CDR3 length: 16
clone size: .
J gene: TRBJ2-2
V gene: TRBV3-1
D gene: TRBD2

CDR3 DNA: TGTGCCAGCAGTAGTGCCGAAGGGTTCCCCAAGACTGAAGCTTTCTTT
CDR3 protein: CASSSAEGFPKTEAFF
CDR3 length: 16
clone size: few
J gene: TRBJ1-1
V gene: TRBV6-2/TRBV6-3
D gene: .

CDR3 DNA: TGTGCTAACAGTTCCGTAGCGGGAACATCGCTGGAGCAGTACTTC
CDR3 protein: CANSSVAGTSLEQYF
CDR3 length: 15
clone size: .
J gene: TRBJ2-7
V gene: TRBV12-3/TRBV12-4
D gene: TRBD2

CDR3 DNA: TGCGCCAGCAGCCAAGAAATATCGGCGGGGGGACCTAATGAGCAGTTCTTC
CDR3 protein: CASSQEISAGGPNEQFF
CDR3 length: 17
clone size: many
J gene: TRBJ2-1
V gene: TRBV4-3
D gene: TRBD2

CDR3 DNA: TGTGCCAGCAGCGCAAAAACGGGGAAGTTTAACGATGGCTACACCTTC
CDR3 protein: CASSAKTGKFNDGYTF
CDR3 length: 16
clone size: many
J gene: TRBJ1-2
V gene: TRBV9
D gene: .

CDR3 DNA: TGTGCCAGCAGGGCCTTGCACAATGAGCAGTTCTTC
CDR3 protein: CASRALHNEQFF
CDR3 length: 12
clone size: once
J gene: TRBJ2-1
V gene: TRBV6-1
D gene: .

CDR3 DNA: TGTGCCAGCAGCTTAATCCCCGGGGGAGCGGGGGGGAATGAGCAGTTCTTC
CDR3 protein: CASSLIPGGAGGNEQFF
CDR3 length: 17
clone size: .
J gene: TRBJ2-1
V gene: TRBV7-3
D gene: TRBD2

CDR3 DNA: TGTGCCAGCAGCGTCGGGACAGGGGATTCACCCCTCCACTTT
CDR3 protein: CASSVGTGDSPLHF
CDR3 length: 14
clone size: many
J gene: TRBJ1-6
V gene: TRBV4-2
D gene: TRBD1

CDR3 DNA: TGCAGTGCTCAGCCCCCGCGCGGGGGATACAGTGAGCAGTTCTTC
CDR3 protein: CSAQPPRGGYSEQFF
CDR3 length: 15
clone size: few
J gene: TRBJ2-1
V gene: TRBV20-1
D gene: TRBD2

CDR3 DNA: TGCAGTGCTATCGGCCTCCGCGGGAACAATGAGCAGTTCTTC
CDR3 protein: CSAIGLRGNNEQFF
CDR3 length: 14
clone size: many
J gene: TRBJ2-1
V gene: TRBV20-1
D gene: .

CDR3 DNA: TGCGCCAGCAGCTCCAGTCCGGGACAGAACAACTATGGCTACACCTTC
CDR3 protein: CASSSSPGQNNYGYTF
CDR3 length: 16
clone size: .
J gene: TRBJ1-2
V gene: TRBV5-1
D gene: TRBD1

CDR3 DNA: TGTGCCACCAGCAGAGAAGGCAGGGGCACTGAAGCTTTCTTT
CDR3 protein: CATSREGRGTEAFF
CDR3 length: 14
clone size: many
J gene: TRBJ1-1
V gene: TRBV15
D gene: .

CDR3 DNA: TGTGCCATCACACCGGACAGCCCGAACACCGGGGAGCGGTTTTTT
CDR3 protein: CAITPDSPNTGERFF
CDR3 length: 15
clone size: few
J gene: TRBJ2-2
V gene: TRBV10-3
D gene: .

CDR3 DNA: TGTGCCAGCAGTGATAGGGCAGGGGTAGGGGCCAAAAACATTCAGTACTTC
CDR3 protein: CASSDRAGVGAKNIQYF
CDR3 length: 17
clone size: many
J gene: TRBJ2-4
V gene: TRBV6-1
D gene: .

CDR3 DNA: TGTGCCAGCTCATACCGGGCAGGGAGAGCTTTCTTT
CDR3 protein: CASSYRAGRAFF
CDR3 length: 12
clone size: many
J gene: TRBJ1-1
V gene: TRBV6-5
D gene: .

CDR3 DNA: TGCGCCAGCAGTTTTGACCCTACCGGGGAGCTGTTTTTT
CDR3 protein: CASSFDPTGELFF
CDR3 length: 13
clone size: .
J gene: TRBJ2-2
V gene: TRBV5-1
D gene: .

CDR3 DNA: TGTGCCAGCAGCTTAGTGGTGAATAGCAATCAGCCCCAGCATTTT
CDR3 protein: CASSLVVNSNQPQHF
CDR3 length: 15
clone size: .
J gene: TRBJ1-5
V gene: TRBV7-2
D gene: .

CDR3 DNA: TGCAGTGCTAGAGCCACCGGGACAGGGGGCAATGAGCAGTTCTTC
CDR3 protein: CSARATGTGGNEQFF
CDR3 length: 15
clone size: .
J gene: TRBJ2-1
V gene: TRBV20-1
D gene: TRBD1

CDR3 DNA: TGTGCCTGGAGTGCAAGGACAGGGGGCTTGACAGATACGCAGTATTTT
CDR3 protein: CAWSARTGGLTDTQYF
CDR3 length: 16
clone size: many
J gene: TRBJ2-3
V gene: TRBV30
D gene: TRBD1

CDR3 DNA: TGTGCCAGCAGCTTAGATCGGGCGGGGGGCAACTACGAGCAGTACTTC
CDR3 protein: CASSLDRAGGNYEQYF
CDR3 length: 16
clone size: many
J gene: TRBJ2-7
V gene: TRBV11-2
D gene: TRBD2

CDR3 DNA: TGCGCCAGCAGCCAAGAATCCAGGCCGGGGTCAGATACGCAGTATTTT
CDR3 protein: CASSQESRPGSDTQYF
CDR3 length: 16
clone size: many
J gene: TRBJ2-3
V gene: TRBV4-1
D gene: .